Listed below are T cell receptor beta chains from one sample, sequenced in a study of T-cell reconstitution after alpha-beta-depleted transplantation in children. A single record per CDR3 protein comes from TCRdb applying MiXCR to the PCR reads. The repertoire holds fewer than 550,000 distinct CDR3 sequences, with over 10% as singletons. Here the sequenced sample was PBMCs, mostly from graft donor cells, taken 180 days after TCRalphabeta/CD19-depleted stem cell transplant. All receptors come from a female patient aged 2 to 10 who had a stem cell transplant for aplastic anemia, so the T cells may come from the graft donor. Both conserved end residues are part of each CDR3. Each record gives: D gene, V gene, J gene, clone size, CDR3 protein, CDR3 DNA. D genes are given only for firm matches. Rows may omit the clone size; those that give it use once, few, many or a size class.

-,TRBV28,TRBJ2-7,few,CASSWYTLARTYEQYF,TGTGCCAGCAGCTGGTACACTCTGGCCAGGACCTACGAGCAGTACTTC
-,TRBV10-3,TRBJ2-3,few,CAISRMGDTDTQYF,TGTGCCATCAGTAGGATGGGGGACACAGATACGCAGTATTTT
-,TRBV7-2,TRBJ1-3,-,CASSFASTSSGNTIYF,TGTGCCAGCAGCTTTGCCAGCACGAGCTCTGGAAACACCATATATTTT
TRBD1,TRBV6-5,TRBJ1-2,-,CASSYSTGGTNYGYTF,TGTGCCAGCAGTTACTCCACAGGGGGCACTAACTATGGCTACACCTTC
TRBD2,TRBV24-1,TRBJ2-1,many,CATSDFGTSSYNEQFF,TGTGCCACCAGTGATTTTGGGACTAGCAGCTACAATGAGCAGTTCTTC
-,TRBV10-3,TRBJ2-5,-,CAISPRGRSQETQYF,TGTGCCATCAGCCCCCGGGGGAGGTCCCAAGAGACCCAGTACTTC
-,TRBV5-1,TRBJ2-1,-,CASSPRVFNSHSSYNEQFF,TGCGCCAGCAGTCCCCGGGTATTTAACTCCCATAGCTCCTACAATGAGCAGTTCTTC
TRBD2,TRBV30,TRBJ2-3,few,CAWRLAGPTQYF,TGTGCCTGGCGACTAGCGGGGCCCACGCAGTATTTT
TRBD1,TRBV12-3/TRBV12-4,TRBJ1-2,few,CASSRWDRDNYGYTF,TGTGCCAGCAGTCGCTGGGACAGGGATAACTATGGCTACACCTTC
-,TRBV9,TRBJ2-7,few,CASSPEGLAVDEQYF,TGTGCCAGCAGCCCAGAAGGGCTAGCCGTTGACGAGCAGTACTTC
-,TRBV12-3/TRBV12-4,TRBJ1-4,-,CASNHRFATNEKLFF,TGTGCCAGCAACCATCGGTTTGCAACTAATGAAAAACTGTTTTTT
-,TRBV6-5,TRBJ2-3,-,CASSYSNSAHTQYF,TGTGCCAGCAGTTACTCGAACAGCGCTCATACGCAGTATTTT
-,TRBV5-1,TRBJ2-7,few,CASSLDNPSYEQYF,TGCGCCAGCAGCTTAGACAACCCCTCCTACGAGCAGTACTTC
TRBD1,TRBV5-1,TRBJ1-5,many,CASSLVFRGRPDNQPQHF,TGCGCCAGCAGCTTGGTTTTTAGGGGGCGACCGGATAATCAGCCCCAGCATTTT
-,TRBV6-5,TRBJ2-7,few,CASSYVGRDEQYF,TGTGCCAGCAGTTACGTAGGACGGGACGAGCAGTACTTC
TRBD1,TRBV5-1,TRBJ2-2,few,CASSLTGTGVLGELFF,TGCGCCAGCAGCTTAACCGGGACAGGGGTCCTCGGGGAGCTGTTTTTT
TRBD1,TRBV24-1,TRBJ2-1,-,CATSEYGTGSNEQFF,TGTGCCACCAGTGAGTACGGGACAGGTAGCAATGAGCAGTTCTTC
TRBD2,TRBV9,TRBJ2-2,-,CASTVVGTSVTTGDLFF,TGTGCCAGCACCGTAGTTGGGACTAGCGTCACCACCGGGGACCTGTTTTTT
TRBD2,TRBV3-1,TRBJ2-3,many,CASSDPGLAGLPADTQYF,TGTGCCAGCAGCGATCCGGGACTAGCGGGCCTCCCCGCAGATACGCAGTATTTT
TRBD1,TRBV20-1,TRBJ2-1,-,CSARDPLFRQAVRGYNEQFF,TGCAGTGCTAGAGACCCGTTATTCAGGCAGGCTGTCAGGGGGTACAATGAGCAGTTCTTC
-,TRBV24-1,TRBJ1-5,few,CATSDTGYGASNQPQHF,TGTGCCACCAGTGACACAGGGTACGGAGCCAGCAATCAGCCCCAGCATTTT
-,TRBV6-1,TRBJ1-1,-,CASSNRVGGTEAFF,TGTGCCAGCAGCAACAGGGTCGGAGGGACTGAAGCTTTCTTT
TRBD1,TRBV7-6,TRBJ2-1,-,CASSAAGTGVIEQFF,TGTGCCAGCAGCGCCGCCGGGACAGGGGTAATAGAGCAGTTCTTC
TRBD2,TRBV24-1,TRBJ2-1,-,CATLGGSNEQFF,TGTGCCACGCTGGGGGGGTCCAATGAGCAGTTCTTC
-,TRBV6-6,TRBJ2-5,few,CASIKAIQETQYF,TGTGCCAGCATCAAAGCGATTCAAGAGACCCAGTACTTC
TRBD2,TRBV7-9,TRBJ2-1,-,CASSLVPLREIYNEQFF,TGTGCCAGCAGCTTAGTACCGCTGCGGGAGATCTACAATGAGCAGTTCTTC
TRBD1,TRBV5-1,TRBJ1-3,few,CASSIGTGTGNTIYF,TGCGCCAGCAGCATCGGGACAGGGACGGGAAACACCATATATTTT
TRBD2,TRBV11-2,TRBJ2-3,-,CASSPGTSGSKPTDTQYF,TGTGCCAGCAGCCCCGGGACTAGCGGGAGCAAGCCCACAGATACGCAGTATTTT
-,TRBV4-1,TRBJ2-2,-,CASSQAEPTLGELFF,TGCGCCAGCAGCCAAGCGGAGCCTACCCTGGGGGAGCTGTTTTTT
TRBD1,TRBV12-5,TRBJ2-1,-,CASGGTDRPLYNEQFF,TGTGCTAGTGGTGGAACGGACAGGCCACTATACAATGAGCAGTTCTTC
-,TRBV5-1,TRBJ2-7,-,CASSLWDASYEQYF,TGCGCCAGCAGCTTATGGGACGCCAGCTACGAGCAGTACTTC
-,TRBV9,TRBJ1-5,-,CASSVGGEGQPQHF,TGTGCCAGCAGCGTAGGTGGGGAGGGACAGCCCCAGCATTTT
TRBD2,TRBV6-2/TRBV6-3,TRBJ2-1,-,CASSHTSGHYNEQFF,TGTGCCAGCAGTCATACTAGCGGTCACTACAATGAGCAGTTCTTC
TRBD2,TRBV20-1,TRBJ2-5,-,CSARDRLAGETQYF,TGCAGTGCTAGAGATAGGCTAGCGGGAGAGACCCAGTACTTC
TRBD2,TRBV5-5,TRBJ2-1,few,CASSVRLAATYNEQFF,TGTGCCAGCAGCGTCCGACTAGCGGCTACCTACAATGAGCAGTTCTTC
-,TRBV18,TRBJ1-1,-,CASSERGGEAFF,TGTGCCAGCTCCGAACGGGGTGGTGAAGCTTTCTTT
-,TRBV20-1,TRBJ2-5,-,CSGVRGKETQYF,TGCAGTGGTGTTAGGGGAAAGGAGACCCAGTACTTC
-,TRBV6-1,TRBJ2-1,-,CASTPTGPLLEQFF,TGTGCCAGCACCCCGACCGGTCCCCTTCTGGAGCAGTTCTTC
TRBD1,TRBV12-3/TRBV12-4,TRBJ1-1,-,CASTHPTGDGAFF,TGTGCCAGCACCCACCCTACAGGGGACGGTGCTTTCTTT
TRBD1,TRBV7-8,TRBJ1-5,few,CASSSRGDPYDQPQHF,TGTGCCAGCAGCTCCAGGGGGGATCCGTATGATCAGCCCCAGCATTTT
TRBD1,TRBV2,TRBJ2-7,many,CASSDPGQGAYEQYF,TGTGCCAGCAGTGACCCGGGACAGGGGGCCTACGAGCAGTACTTC
-,TRBV20-1,TRBJ1-5,-,CSARDPQGYSNQPQHF,TGCAGTGCTAGGGACCCCCAGGGGTATAGCAATCAGCCCCAGCATTTT
TRBD2,TRBV20-1,TRBJ2-1,-,CSARGLADQGFYNEQFF,TGCAGTGCTAGGGGACTAGCGGACCAAGGCTTTTACAATGAGCAGTTCTTC
-,TRBV27,TRBJ1-1,many,CASSLRGGGFDTEAFF,TGTGCCAGCAGTCTCAGAGGGGGGGGGTTTGACACTGAAGCTTTCTTT
TRBD1,TRBV28,TRBJ2-1,many,CASSFIQGAGNEQFF,TGTGCCAGCAGTTTTATCCAGGGGGCAGGCAATGAGCAGTTCTTC
-,TRBV6-5,TRBJ1-2,few,CASSYSTGGGNGYTF,TGTGCCAGCAGTTACTCTACCGGGGGGGGCAATGGCTACACCTTC
-,TRBV11-2,TRBJ1-1,-,CASSSDIARGTTEAFF,TGTGCCAGCAGCTCAGACATCGCCAGGGGCACCACTGAAGCTTTCTTT
-,TRBV20-1,TRBJ2-1,-,CSANPGLMAPNEQFF,TGCAGTGCAAACCCGGGACTGATGGCCCCCAATGAGCAGTTCTTC
-,TRBV6-5,TRBJ2-2,-,CASSYRRENTGELFF,TGTGCCAGCAGTTACCGTCGGGAGAACACCGGGGAGCTGTTTTTT
TRBD2,TRBV4-3,TRBJ2-2,-,CASSQQLAGVYTGELFF,TGCGCCAGCAGCCAACAACTAGCGGGAGTTTACACCGGGGAGCTGTTTTTT
-,TRBV12-3/TRBV12-4,TRBJ2-3,few,CASSYSSSSTDTQYF,TGTGCCAGCAGTTACTCGAGCTCTAGCACAGATACGCAGTATTTT